The subject of this entry is one T cell receptor beta chain. Trimming cost V 7 bases and J 0 bases, with 10 bases left between them. The germline gives CDR1 MNHEY, CDR2 SVGAGI. The CDR3 length is 14 residues. The data derive from a study of control samples from healthy donors and cancer patients. Clones were sequenced by immunoSEQ multiplex PCR, and TCRdb holds only the in-frame ones, with some missing. The sample carries about 130,000 clones, about 88% recorded once. Input material: blood. The sequence came from a man aged 50 to 60 in good health. The chain joins TRBV6-5 to TRBJ1-3; D remains ambiguous. The CDR3 is CASTTGYSGNTIYF. CDR3 nucleotide sequence: TGTGCCAGCACTACGGGGTACTCTGGAAACACCATATATTTT.